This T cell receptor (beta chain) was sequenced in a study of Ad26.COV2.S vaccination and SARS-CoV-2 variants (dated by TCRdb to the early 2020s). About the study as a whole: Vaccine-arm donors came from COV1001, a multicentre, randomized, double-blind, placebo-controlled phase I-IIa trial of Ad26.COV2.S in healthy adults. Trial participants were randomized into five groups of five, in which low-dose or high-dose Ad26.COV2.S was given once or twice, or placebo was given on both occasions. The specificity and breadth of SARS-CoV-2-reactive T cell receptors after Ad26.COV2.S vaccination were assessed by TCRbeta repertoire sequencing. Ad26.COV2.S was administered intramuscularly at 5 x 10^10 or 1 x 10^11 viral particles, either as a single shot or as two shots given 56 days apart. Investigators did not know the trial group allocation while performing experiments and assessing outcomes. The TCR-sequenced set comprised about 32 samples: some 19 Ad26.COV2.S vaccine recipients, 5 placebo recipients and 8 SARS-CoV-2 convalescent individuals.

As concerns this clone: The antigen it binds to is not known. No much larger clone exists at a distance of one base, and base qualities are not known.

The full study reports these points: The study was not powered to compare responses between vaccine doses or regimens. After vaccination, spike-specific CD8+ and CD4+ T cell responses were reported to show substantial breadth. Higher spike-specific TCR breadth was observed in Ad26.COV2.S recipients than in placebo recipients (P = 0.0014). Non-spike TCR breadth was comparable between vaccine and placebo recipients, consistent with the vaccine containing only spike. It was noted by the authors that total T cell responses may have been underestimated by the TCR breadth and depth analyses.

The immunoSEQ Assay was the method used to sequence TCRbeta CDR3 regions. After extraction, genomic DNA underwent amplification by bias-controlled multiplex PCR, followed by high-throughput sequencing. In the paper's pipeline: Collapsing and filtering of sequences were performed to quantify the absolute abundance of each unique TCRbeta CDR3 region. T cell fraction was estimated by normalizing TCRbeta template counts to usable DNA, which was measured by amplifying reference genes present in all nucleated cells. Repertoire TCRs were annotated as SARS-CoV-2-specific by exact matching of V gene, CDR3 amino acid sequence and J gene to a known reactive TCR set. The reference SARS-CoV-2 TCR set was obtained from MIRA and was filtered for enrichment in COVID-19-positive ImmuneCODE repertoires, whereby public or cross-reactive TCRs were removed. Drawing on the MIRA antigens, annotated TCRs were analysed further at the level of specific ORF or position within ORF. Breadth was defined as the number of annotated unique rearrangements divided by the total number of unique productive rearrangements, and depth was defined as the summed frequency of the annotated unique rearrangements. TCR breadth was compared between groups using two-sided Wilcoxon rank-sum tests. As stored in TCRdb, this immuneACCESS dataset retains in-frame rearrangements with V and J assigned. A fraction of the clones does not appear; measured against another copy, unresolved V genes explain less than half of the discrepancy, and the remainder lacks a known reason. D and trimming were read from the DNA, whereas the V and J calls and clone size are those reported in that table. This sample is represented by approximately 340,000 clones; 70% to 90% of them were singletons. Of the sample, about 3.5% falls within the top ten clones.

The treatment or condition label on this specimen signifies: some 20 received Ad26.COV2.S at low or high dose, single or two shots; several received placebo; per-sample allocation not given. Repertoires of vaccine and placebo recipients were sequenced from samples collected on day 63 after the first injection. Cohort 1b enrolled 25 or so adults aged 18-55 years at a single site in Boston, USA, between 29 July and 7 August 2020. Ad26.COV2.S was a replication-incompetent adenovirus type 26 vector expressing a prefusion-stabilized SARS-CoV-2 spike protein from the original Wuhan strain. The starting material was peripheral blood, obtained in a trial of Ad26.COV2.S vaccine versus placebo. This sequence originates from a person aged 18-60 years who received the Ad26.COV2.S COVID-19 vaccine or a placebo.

The DNA reads TGTGCCAGCAGTTCCCAAGAAGCGCTAACCTACGAGCAGTACTTC. Its amino acids are CASSSQEALTYEQYF. This receptor chain uses TRBV6-2 or TRBV6-3 and TRBJ2-7, with the D gene uncertain. V and J lose 4 bases and 2 bases, and a span of 15 bases separates them. According to the germline V gene, CDR1 reads MNHEY and CDR2 reads SVGEGT. From cysteine to phenylalanine, the CDR3 is 15 amino acids long. The DNA shown is the 45-base CDR3, in frame from base 1.